Reported below is one T cell receptor beta chain. The table came from immunoSEQ multiplex PCR; TCRdb's copy has only in-frame clones and leaves some out. The sample includes about 39,000 clones, 85% to 95% of them seen just once. The CDR3 contains 14 residues. The germline gives CDR1 MDHEN, CDR2 SYDVKM. The V end lost 7 bases, the J end lost 1 base, and 13 bases lay between the germline ends. This specimen comes from a study of graft-versus-host responses after intestinal transplantation. The sequences come from PBMCs, collected approximately 740 days after intestinal transplantation. The TCR sequence derives from a human patient who received an intestinal transplant, so some T cells may come from the graft donor. The V call is TRBV28, the J call TRBJ1-1, with TRBD1 as a possible D gene (6 bases). The CDR3 region is CASKFGQSNTEAFF. The CDR3 DNA follows: TGTGCCAGCAAGTTCGGACAGTCGAACACTGAAGCTTTCTTT.